The 5 T cell receptor beta chains given below trace back to one sample, sequenced in a study of blood T cell repertoires in COVID-19. Only in-frame clones appear in the TCRdb table, and some are missing; sequencing was by immunoSEQ multiplex PCR. The table includes 200,000 or so clones, 80% to 85% detected once. The sample taken for sequencing was peripheral blood. The receptors stem from an older woman with acute or convalescent COVID-19.

The V and J genes are TRBV20-1 and TRBJ1-5, with D perhaps matching TRBD1 (6 bases). Germline loops: CDR1 DFQATT, CDR2 SNEGSKA (reference sequence). Trimming removed 3 bases from V and 5 bases from J, with 20 bases in between. The CDR3 spans 16 residues. CDR3 in DNA: TGCAGTGCTAGTAAGTTGTCCAGGGGATACCATCAGCCCCAGCATTTT. Translated, it gives CSASKLSRGYHQPQHF.

The CDR3 spells CASSPRSRSGAFLRKRFYEQYF. The CDR3, as DNA: TGTGCCAGCAGCCCCCGGTCGAGGTCAGGGGCTTTCCTACGGAAACGCTTCTACGAGCAGTACTTC. This chain uses TRBV6-2 or TRBV6-3 with TRBJ2-7, with D possibly being TRBD1 (6 bases). Germline assignment: CDR1 MNHEY and CDR2 SVGEGT. Trimming stripped 6 bases from V and 3 bases from J, with 39 bases between. The CDR3 is made up of 22 amino acids.

This chain connects TRBV7-3 to TRBJ2-2; TRBD1 might be the D (5 bases). From germline, CDR1 is SGHTA and CDR2 FQGTGA. The CDR3 length is 15 residues. The ends were cut back, 5 bases at V and 3 bases at J, with 13 bases in the middle. The CDR3 reads CASSPDPGYTGELFF. CDR3 sequence (DNA): TGTGCCAGCAGCCCAGACCCAGGGTACACCGGGGAGCTGTTTTTT.

V and J are TRBV9 and TRBJ1-2; 9 positions agree with TRBD1. The CDR3 length is 12 residues. Germline V gene sequence: CDR1 SGDLS, CDR2 YYNGEE. The ends lost 3 bases at V and 6 bases at J; junction bases unmatched: 0. The CDR3 sequence is CASSGTGDGYTF. CDR3 bases: TGTGCCAGCAGCGGGACAGGGGATGGCTACACCTTC.

The V gene is TRBV5-6, the J gene TRBJ2-1; TRBD1 matches at 9 bases. V trimming: 3 bases; J trimming: 10 bases; junction bases outside the gene matches: 2. This CDR3 is 12 amino acids long. CDR1 and CDR2 (germline): SGHDT, YYEEEE. The CDR3 spells CASSSGTGEQFF. The CDR3 DNA sequence: TGTGCCAGCAGCTCCGGGACAGGGGAGCAGTTCTTC.